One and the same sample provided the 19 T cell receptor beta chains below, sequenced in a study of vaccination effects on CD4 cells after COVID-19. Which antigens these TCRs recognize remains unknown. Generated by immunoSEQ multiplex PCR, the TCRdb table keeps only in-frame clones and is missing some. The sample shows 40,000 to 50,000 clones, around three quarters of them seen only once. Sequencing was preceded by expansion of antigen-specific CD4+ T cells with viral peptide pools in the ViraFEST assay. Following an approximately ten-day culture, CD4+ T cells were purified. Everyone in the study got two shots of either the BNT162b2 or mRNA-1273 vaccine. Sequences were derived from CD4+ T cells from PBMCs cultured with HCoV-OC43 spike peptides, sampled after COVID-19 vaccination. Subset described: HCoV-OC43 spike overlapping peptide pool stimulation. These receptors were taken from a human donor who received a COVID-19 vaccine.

CDR3 amino acids: CASSLDPSRDRDNSPLHF. The CDR3 DNA follows: TGTGCCAGCAGCTTAGATCCGTCTCGGGACAGGGATAATTCACCCCTCCACTTT. The rearrangement joins TRBV7-9 to TRBJ1-6; 9 nucleotides align to TRBD1. CDR1 and CDR2 from the germline V gene are SEHNR and FQNEAQ (reference sequence). V dropped 1 base and J dropped 5; count of bases not matched to a gene: 9. The CDR3 spans 18 residues. Combining the CDR3 with reference TRBV7-9 and TRBJ1-6 gives the whole variable domain DTGVSQNPRHKITKRGQNVTFRCDPISEHNRLYWYRQTLGQGPEFLTYFQNEAQLEKSRLLSDRFSAERPKGSFSTLEIQRTEQGDSAMYLCASSLDPSRDRDNSPLHFGNGTRLTVT.

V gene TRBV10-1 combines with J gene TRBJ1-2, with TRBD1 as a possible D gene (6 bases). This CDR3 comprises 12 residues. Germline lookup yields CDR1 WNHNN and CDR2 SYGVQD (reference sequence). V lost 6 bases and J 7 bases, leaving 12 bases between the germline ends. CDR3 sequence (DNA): TGCGCCAGCAGGGACAGTTACGGTGGCTACACCTTC. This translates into CASRDSYGGYTF.

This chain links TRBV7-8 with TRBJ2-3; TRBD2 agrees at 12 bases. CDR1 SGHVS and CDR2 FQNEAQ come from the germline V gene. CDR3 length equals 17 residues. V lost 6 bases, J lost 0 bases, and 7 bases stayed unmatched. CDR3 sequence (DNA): TGTGCCAGCAGGCTGACTAGCGGGAGTGTGAGCACAGATACGCAGTATTTT. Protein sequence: CASRLTSGSVSTDTQYF.

The DNA for the CDR3 is TGTGCCAGCAGTTTATATGGGGTTGCGCATTCACCCCTCCACTTT. Translated: CASSLYGVAHSPLHF. The chain combines TRBV27 with TRBJ1-6, with D unresolved. CDR1 MNHEY and CDR2 SMNVEV come from the germline V gene (reference sequence). The CDR3 is 15 amino acids. The ends were cut back, 1 base at V and 8 bases at J, with 12 bases in the middle.

CDR3 coding DNA: TGTGCCAGTTCCGAGGGGAGTAACTATGGCTACACCTTC. It is translated as CASSEGSNYGYTF. The V and J genes are TRBV18 and TRBJ1-2; possibly TRBD1 for D (5 bases). The CDR3 sequence is 13 residues long. CDR1 is KGHSH, CDR2 LQKENI, per germline. Trimming shortened V by 9 bases and J by 1 base, and 12 bases separated the two germline ends.

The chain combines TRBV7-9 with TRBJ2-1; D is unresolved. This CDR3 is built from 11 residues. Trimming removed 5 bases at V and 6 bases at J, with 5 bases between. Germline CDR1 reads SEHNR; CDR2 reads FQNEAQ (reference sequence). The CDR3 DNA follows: TGTGCCAGCAGCAAGAGCAATGAGCAGTTCTTC. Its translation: CASSKSNEQFF.

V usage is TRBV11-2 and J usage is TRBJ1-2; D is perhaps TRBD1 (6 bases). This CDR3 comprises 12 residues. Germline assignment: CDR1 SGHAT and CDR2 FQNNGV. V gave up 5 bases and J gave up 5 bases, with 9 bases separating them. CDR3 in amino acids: CASSETGYGYTF. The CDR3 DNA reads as TGTGCCAGCAGCGAGACAGGTTATGGCTACACCTTC.

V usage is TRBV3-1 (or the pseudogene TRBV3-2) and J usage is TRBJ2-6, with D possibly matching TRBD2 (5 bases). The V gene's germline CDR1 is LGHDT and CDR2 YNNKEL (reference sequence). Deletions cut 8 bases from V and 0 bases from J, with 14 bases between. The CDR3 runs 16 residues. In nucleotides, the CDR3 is TGTGCCAGCGGACGACTAACCCACTCTGGGGCCAACGTCCTGACTTTC. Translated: CASGRLTHSGANVLTF.

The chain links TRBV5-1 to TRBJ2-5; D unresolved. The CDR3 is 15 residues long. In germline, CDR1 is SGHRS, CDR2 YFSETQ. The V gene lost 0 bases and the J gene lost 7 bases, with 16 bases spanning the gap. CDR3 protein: CASSLEFNGRGTQYF. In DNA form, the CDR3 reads TGCGCCAGCAGCTTGGAATTCAACGGGCGAGGGACCCAGTACTTC.

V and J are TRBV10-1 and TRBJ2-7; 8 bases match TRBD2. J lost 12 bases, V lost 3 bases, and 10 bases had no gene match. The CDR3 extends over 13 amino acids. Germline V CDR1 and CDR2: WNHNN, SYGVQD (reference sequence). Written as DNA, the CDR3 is TGCGCCAGCAGTGACCCCCGGACTAGCCGGCGGTACTTC. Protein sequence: CASSDPRTSRRYF.

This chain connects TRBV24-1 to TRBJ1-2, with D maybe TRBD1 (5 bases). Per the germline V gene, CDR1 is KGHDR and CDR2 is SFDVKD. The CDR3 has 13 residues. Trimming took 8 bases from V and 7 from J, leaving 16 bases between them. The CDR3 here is CATNDRDSRGYTF. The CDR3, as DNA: TGTGCCACCAACGACCGGGACTCCCGTGGCTACACCTTC.

The CDR3 region has the DNA TGCGCCAGCAGCCTACAGGGGTTCGATGGTGAAAAACTGTTTTTT. Its protein is CASSLQGFDGEKLFF. The rearrangement uses TRBV5-1 and TRBJ1-4; 7 bases line up with TRBD1. J was trimmed by 7 bases and V by 4 bases; bases with no gene match: 10. The CDR3 consists of 15 residues. The germline V gene has CDR1 SGHRS and CDR2 YFSETQ. Based on the CDR3 plus reference TRBV5-1 and TRBJ1-4, the full variable domain is KAGVTQTPRYLIKTRGQQVTLSCSPISGHRSVSWYQQTPGQGLQFLFEYFSETQRNKGNFPGRFSGRQFSNSRSEMNVSTLELGDSALYLCASSLQGFDGEKLFFGSGTQLSVL.

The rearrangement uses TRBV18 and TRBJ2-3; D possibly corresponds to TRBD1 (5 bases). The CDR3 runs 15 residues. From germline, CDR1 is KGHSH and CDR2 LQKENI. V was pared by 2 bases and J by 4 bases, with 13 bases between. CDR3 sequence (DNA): TGTGCCAGCTCACCAAGTCAGGGTAATCCAGATACGCAGTATTTT. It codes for CASSPSQGNPDTQYF.

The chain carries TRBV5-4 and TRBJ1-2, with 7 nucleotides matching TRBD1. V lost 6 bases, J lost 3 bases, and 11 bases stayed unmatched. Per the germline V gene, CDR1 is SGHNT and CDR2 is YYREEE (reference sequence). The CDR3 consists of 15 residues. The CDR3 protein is CASTLSQGQDYGYTF. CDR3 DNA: TGTGCCAGCACACTTTCACAGGGGCAGGACTATGGCTACACCTTC.

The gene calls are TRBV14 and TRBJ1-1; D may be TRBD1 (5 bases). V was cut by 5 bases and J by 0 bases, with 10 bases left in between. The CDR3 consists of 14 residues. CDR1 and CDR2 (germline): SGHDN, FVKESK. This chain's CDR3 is CASSFGTVNTEAFF. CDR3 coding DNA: TGTGCCAGCAGCTTCGGGACTGTGAACACTGAAGCTTTCTTT. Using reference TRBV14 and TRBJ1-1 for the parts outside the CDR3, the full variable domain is EAGVTQFPSHSVIEKGQTVTLRCDPISGHDNLYWYRRVMGKEIKFLLHFVKESKQDESGMPNNRFLAERTGGTYSTLKVQPAELEDSGVYFCASSFGTVNTEAFFGQGTRLTVV.

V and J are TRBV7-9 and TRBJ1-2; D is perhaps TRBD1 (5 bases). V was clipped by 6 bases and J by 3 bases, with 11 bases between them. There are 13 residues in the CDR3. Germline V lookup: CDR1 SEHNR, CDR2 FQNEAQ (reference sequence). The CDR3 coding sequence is TGTGCCAGCAGGTTGGACACCTACTATGGCTACACCTTC. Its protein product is CASRLDTYYGYTF.

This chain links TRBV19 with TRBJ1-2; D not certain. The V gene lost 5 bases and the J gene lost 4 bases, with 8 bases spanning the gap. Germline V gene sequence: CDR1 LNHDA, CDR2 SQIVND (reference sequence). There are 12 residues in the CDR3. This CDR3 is CASSAGGYGYTF. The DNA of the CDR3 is TGTGCCAGTAGTGCAGGCGGCTATGGCTACACCTTC.

CDR3 in amino acids: CASTGQAGLFDTEAFF. The CDR3 DNA follows: TGTGCCAGCACCGGGCAGGCCGGTTTGTTCGACACTGAAGCTTTCTTT. The chain combines TRBV13 with TRBJ1-1; no reliable D call. Per germline, CDR1 PRHDT and CDR2 FYEKMQ (reference sequence). Trimming stripped 7 bases from V and 3 bases from J, with 21 bases between. The CDR3 totals 16 residues.

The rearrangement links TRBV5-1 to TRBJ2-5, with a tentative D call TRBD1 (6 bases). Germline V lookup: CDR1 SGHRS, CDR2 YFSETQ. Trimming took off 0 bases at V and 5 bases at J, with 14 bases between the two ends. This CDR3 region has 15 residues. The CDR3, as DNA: TGCGCCAGCAGCTTGGCCTTAGGGGACAAGGAGACCCAGTACTTC. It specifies CASSLALGDKETQYF. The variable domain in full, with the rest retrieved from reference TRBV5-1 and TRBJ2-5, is KAGVTQTPRYLIKTRGQQVTLSCSPISGHRSVSWYQQTPGQGLQFLFEYFSETQRNKGNFPGRFSGRQFSNSRSEMNVSTLELGDSALYLCASSLALGDKETQYFGPGTRLLVL.